These 20 T cell receptor beta chains share one sample of origin, sequenced in a study of cytomegalovirus exposure and HLA in healthy donors. The PCR ran on 60 Vbeta and 13 Jbeta primers. The table came from immunoSEQ multiplex PCR; TCRdb's copy has only in-frame clones and leaves some out. In the table there are approximately 90,000 clones, roughly 80% of which are singletons. The specimen sequenced was PBMCs. The receptors were gathered from a man aged 35-49 years in good health and CMV-seronegative.

The chain combines TRBV9 with TRBJ1-2, with TRBD1 matching 8 bases. The V segment lost 3 bases and the J segment 4 bases; nucleotides outside the gene matches: 8. Looked up from germline, CDR1 is SGDLS and CDR2 is YYNGEE. CDR3 length: 15 amino acids. The CDR3 region has the DNA TGTGCCAGCAGCGCCGGACAGGGCCCTCTCTATGGCTACACCTTC. This sequence encodes CASSAGQGPLYGYTF.

This clone was found once. The J gene is TRBJ2-7, the V gene TRBV15, with 10 bases fitting TRBD1. Germline V gene sequence: CDR1 LNHNV, CDR2 YYDKDF (reference sequence). V trimming: 3 bases; J trimming: 6 bases; junction bases outside the gene matches: 8. This CDR3 spans 15 amino acids. The CDR3 loop reads CATSSSGTGASEQYF. In DNA form, the CDR3 reads TGTGCCACCAGCAGTTCCGGGACAGGGGCCAGCGAGCAGTACTTC.

Only one count was recorded for this clone. The CDR3 nucleotides are TGTGCCAGCAGCCGGGGGGGGAACACCGGGGAGCTGTTTTTT. This codes for CASSRGGNTGELFF. The chain uses TRBV28 and TRBJ2-2; 8 bases line up with TRBD2. Germline V lookup: CDR1 MDHEN, CDR2 SYDVKM. The CDR3 has 14 residues. Trimming took 6 bases from V and 1 from J; bases not matched to a gene: 1.

The chain uses TRBV28 and TRBJ2-5; a weak D match, TRBD2 (6 bases). TRBJ2-7 explains the end of the DNA better; the J call may be wrong. The CDR3 contains 15 residues. CDR1 is MDHEN, CDR2 SYDVKM, per germline. CDR3 amino acids: CASSPPGGFSYEQYF. The CDR3 coding sequence is TGTGCCAGCAGCCCCCCTGGGGGGTTCTCCTACGAGCAGTACTTC.

The chain employs TRBV6-4 and TRBJ2-5; D gene ambiguous. Germline V gene sequence: CDR1 MRHNA, CDR2 SNTAGT. The CDR3 is 12 residues long. V was shortened by 3 bases and J by 4 bases, with 6 bases between the two germline ends. CDR3 in amino acids: CASSETLETQYF. The CDR3 coding sequence is TGTGCCAGCAGTGAAACTCTAGAGACCCAGTACTTC.

Only one count was recorded for this clone. V is TRBV11-2 and J is TRBJ2-7; D perhaps matches TRBD2 (7 bases). Deletions cut 1 base from V and 2 bases from J, with 9 bases between. The CDR3 runs to 14 residues. CDR1 and CDR2 (germline): SGHAT, FQNNGV. The CDR3: CASSLGEGAYEQYF. The CDR3 coding sequence is TGTGCCAGCAGCTTAGGGGAGGGGGCCTACGAGCAGTACTTC. The full variable domain, in which reference TRBV11-2 and TRBJ2-7 provide the parts outside the CDR3, is EAGVAQSPRYKIIEKRQSVAFWCNPISGHATLYWYQQILGQGPKLLIQFQNNGVVDDSQLPKDRFSAERLKGVDSTLKIQPAKLEDSAVYLCASSLGEGAYEQYFGPGTRLTVT.

The rearrangement joins TRBV4-1 to TRBJ1-6; D is unresolved. This CDR3 spans 15 amino acids. Trimming removed 4 bases at V and 8 bases at J, with 15 bases between. CDR1 and CDR2 from the germline V gene are MGHRA and YSYEKL. The CDR3 loop reads CASSLLGRADSPLHF. The CDR3 nucleotides read TGCGCCAGCAGCCTCCTGGGGAGGGCAGATTCACCCCTCCACTTT.

The chain recombines TRBV15 with TRBJ1-5; TRBD1 might be the D (5 bases). V lost 0 bases, J lost 3 bases, and 18 bases lay in between. In germline, CDR1 is LNHNV, CDR2 YYDKDF (reference sequence). The CDR3 has 18 residues. The chain's CDR3 is CATSREAGKRRVNQPQHF. The CDR3 nucleotides are TGTGCCACCAGCAGAGAGGCAGGGAAGAGACGGGTCAATCAGCCCCAGCATTTT.

The sample holds a few counts of this clone. The J gene is TRBJ2-1, the V gene TRBV11-2; 9 nucleotides align to TRBD2. Trimming at V came to 5 bases and at J to 6 bases, leaving 8 bases not matched to a gene. Germline lookup yields CDR1 SGHAT and CDR2 FQNNGV. This CDR3 region has 15 residues. CDR3 residues: CASSLLAGGVNEQFF. For the CDR3, the DNA is TGTGCCAGCAGCCTATTGGCGGGAGGGGTCAATGAGCAGTTCTTC.

The CDR3: CASSGGQGAGYEQYF. The CDR3 nucleotides read TGTGCCAGCAGCGGGGGACAGGGGGCGGGATACGAGCAGTACTTC. V is TRBV5-4 and J is TRBJ2-7; 12 nucleotides align to TRBD1. V lost 4 bases to trimming and J lost 4 bases; unmatched junction nucleotides: 6. This CDR3 comprises 15 residues. Germline CDR1 reads SGHNT; CDR2 reads YYREEE (reference sequence).

This chain links TRBV6-5 with TRBJ2-3; D is unresolved. Trimming took 1 base from V and 10 from J, leaving 18 bases between them. The CDR3 loop spans 15 amino acids. Germline CDR1 is MNHEY and CDR2 is SVGAGI. The CDR3 loop is CASSYLNTLPGAQYF. The CDR3 DNA reads TGTGCCAGCAGTTACTTAAACACACTGCCGGGTGCGCAGTATTTT.

The V and J genes are TRBV7-9 and TRBJ2-5; TRBD2 is a possible D gene (6 bases). Per germline, CDR1 SEHNR and CDR2 FQNEAQ (reference sequence). The CDR3 is 14 amino acids. With 8 bases removed from V and 1 base from J, the gap between germline ends came to 14 bases. CDR3 sequence (DNA): TGTGCCAGCTCCCGGGAGCAGCTCCAAGAGACCCAGTACTTC. It codes for CASSREQLQETQYF.

The J gene is TRBJ1-2, the V gene TRBV28; perhaps TRBD1 as D (6 bases). Trimming removed 3 bases at V and 6 bases at J, with 20 bases between. Germline V lookup: CDR1 MDHEN, CDR2 SYDVKM. CDR3 length: 16 residues. The CDR3 spells CASSFPEKSGVDGYTF. CDR3 DNA: TGTGCCAGCAGTTTCCCCGAAAAATCAGGGGTTGATGGCTACACCTTC.

This clone was seen a handful of times. The J gene is TRBJ2-5, the V gene TRBV6-5; 10 positions agree with TRBD1. The J call may be mistaken, given a closer DNA end match to TRBJ2-7. Germline values: CDR1 MNHEY, CDR2 SVGAGI. There are 14 residues in the CDR3. The CDR3 region has the DNA TGTGCCAGCAGTTACGACAGGGGGCTCTACGAGCAGTACTTC. Translation: CASSYDRGLYEQYF.

This clone was seen a handful of times. The rearrangement links TRBV7-7 to TRBJ2-3; 9 positions match TRBD1. Germline V gene data show CDR1 as SSHAT and CDR2 as FNYEAQ (reference sequence). V lost 5 bases to trimming and J lost 2 bases; unmatched junction nucleotides: 20. This CDR3 comprises 20 residues. The CDR3 loop reads CASSGPGQGERRSITDTQYF. CDR3 DNA sequence: TGTGCCAGCAGCGGGCCGGGACAGGGTGAACGGCGCTCTATCACAGATACGCAGTATTTT.

The chain links TRBV5-1 to TRBJ2-3; tentatively, D is TRBD1 (5 bases). V was pared by 5 bases and J by 1 base, with 8 bases between. CDR3 length: 13 amino acids. Germline assignment: CDR1 SGHRS and CDR2 YFSETQ. For the CDR3, the DNA is TGCGCCAGCAGTCTACAGGGCACAGATACGCAGTATTTT. This translates into CASSLQGTDTQYF.

V gene TRBV29-1 combines with J gene TRBJ2-2; 8 bases are shared with TRBD1. The trim removed 8 bases at V and 5 bases at J, leaving 10 bases unmatched. The CDR3 sequence is 14 residues long. Germline V CDR1 and CDR2: SQVTM, ANQGSEA. In DNA form, the CDR3 reads TGCAGCACACGGACAGGGCGGTGGACCGGGGAGCTGTTTTTT. This translates into CSTRTGRWTGELFF.

J is TRBJ2-4 and V is TRBV9, with D perhaps TRBD2 (5 bases). Germline V CDR1 and CDR2: SGDLS, YYNGEE. Trimming took off 4 bases at V and 8 bases at J, with 13 bases between the two ends. The CDR3 totals 13 residues. Here the CDR3 reads CASSTGNEDIQYF. DNA for the CDR3: TGTGCCAGCAGCACCGGGAACGAGGACATTCAGTACTTC.

This rearrangement joins TRBV2 to TRBJ1-1; possibly TRBD1 for D (6 bases). This CDR3 is 13 amino acids long. Germline CDR1 reads SNHLY; CDR2 reads FYNNEI. Between the trimmed V and J ends, which lost 6 bases and 11 bases, there was a span of 19 bases. The CDR3 protein is CASRTGQPGSAFF. CDR3 sequence (DNA): TGTGCCAGCAGGACCGGACAGCCGGGTTCGGCTTTCTTT.

This chain connects TRBV28 to TRBJ1-2, with 9 bases lining up with TRBD1. After removal of 5 bases from V and 8 bases from J, the junction contained 12 bases not matched to a gene. In germline, CDR1 is MDHEN, CDR2 SYDVKM. The CDR3 contains 15 residues. CDR3 sequence reads: CASSGGQGPFRGYTF. CDR3 sequence (DNA): TGTGCCAGCAGTGGGGGACAGGGCCCTTTTCGCGGCTACACCTTC.